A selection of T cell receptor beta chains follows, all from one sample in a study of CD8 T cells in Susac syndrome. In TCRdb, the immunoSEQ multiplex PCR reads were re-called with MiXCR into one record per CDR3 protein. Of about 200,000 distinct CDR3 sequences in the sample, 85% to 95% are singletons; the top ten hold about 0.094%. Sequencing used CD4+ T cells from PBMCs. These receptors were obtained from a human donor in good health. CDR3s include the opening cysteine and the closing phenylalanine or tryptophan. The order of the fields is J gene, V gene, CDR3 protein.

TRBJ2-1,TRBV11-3,CASSPIGLAGEQFF
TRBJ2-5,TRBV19,CASMNLDRGPLETQYF
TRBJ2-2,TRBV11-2,CASTSDRWAGELFF
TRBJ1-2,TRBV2,CASMENYGYTF
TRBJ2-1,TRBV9,CASSVAGNEQFF
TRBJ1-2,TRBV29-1,CSGGGRGLGDGYTF
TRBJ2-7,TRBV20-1,CSAQWQTSSYEQYF
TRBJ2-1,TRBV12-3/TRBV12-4,CASSLAQGDEQFF
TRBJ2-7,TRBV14,CASPPRDTSYEQYF
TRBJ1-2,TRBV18,CASSPGTGNGYTF
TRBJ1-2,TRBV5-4,CASSFEGTNYGYTF
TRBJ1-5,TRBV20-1,CSASGDTPGNNQPQHF
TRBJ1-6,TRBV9,CASSVERQGNSPLHF
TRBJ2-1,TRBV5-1,CASSLTGGKINEQFF
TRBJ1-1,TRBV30,CASNRGRTEAFF
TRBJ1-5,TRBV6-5,CASRRTGGNMPQHF
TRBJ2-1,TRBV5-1,CASSLRASGNNEQFF
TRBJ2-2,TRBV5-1,CASSRPRRQGAGELFF
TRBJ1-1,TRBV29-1,CSLMKARDTEAFF
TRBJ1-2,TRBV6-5,CASSYSRAPGGYTF
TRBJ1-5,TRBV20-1,CSARVQWASNQPQHF
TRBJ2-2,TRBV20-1,CSARVGQLNTGELFF
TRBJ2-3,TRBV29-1,CSATQAGTDTQYF
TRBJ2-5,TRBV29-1,CSVGDRQETQYF
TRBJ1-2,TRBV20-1,CSANPRDYGYTF
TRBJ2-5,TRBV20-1,CSARTESFQETQYF
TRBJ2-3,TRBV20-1,CSAEREGRKDTQYF
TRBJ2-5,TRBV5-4,CASSLSPGGQETQYF
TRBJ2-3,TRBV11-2,CASSLIGGGTDTQYF
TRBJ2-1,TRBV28,CASLGLVYYNEQFF
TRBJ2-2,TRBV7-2,CASSRDYTGELFF